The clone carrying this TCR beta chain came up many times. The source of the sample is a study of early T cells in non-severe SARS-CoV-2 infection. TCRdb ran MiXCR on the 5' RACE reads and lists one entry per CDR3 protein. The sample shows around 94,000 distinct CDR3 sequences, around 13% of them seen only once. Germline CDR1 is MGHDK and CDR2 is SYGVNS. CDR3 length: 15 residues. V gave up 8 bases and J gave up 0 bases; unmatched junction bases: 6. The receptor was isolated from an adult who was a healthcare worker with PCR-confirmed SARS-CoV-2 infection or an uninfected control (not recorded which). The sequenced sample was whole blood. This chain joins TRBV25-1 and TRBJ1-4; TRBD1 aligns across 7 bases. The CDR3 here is CASRTGSSTNEKLFF. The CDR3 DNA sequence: TGTGCCAGCCGGACAGGATCGTCAACTAATGAAAAACTGTTTTTT.